The source of this T cell receptor (beta chain) is a study of Ad26.COV2.S vaccination and SARS-CoV-2 variants. Study information: Administration of Ad26.COV2.S was intramuscular, either once or twice 56 days apart.

V was clipped by 0 bases and J by 3 bases, with 6 bases between them. The length of the CDR3 is 14 residues. CDR1 is SGHVS, CDR2 FNYEAQ, per germline. Note on this clone: Antigen specificity is unknown.

This sample's treatment: roughly 18 received Ad26.COV2.S at low or high dose, single or two shots; about 5 received placebo; per-sample allocation not given. The samples date from day 63 after the first vaccine or placebo injection. In Boston, the donor was an adult between 18-55 years of age. The study, taken as a whole, reports: TCR breadth and depth analyses may have underestimated total T cell responses. Considerable breadth of spike-specific CD8+ and CD4+ T cell responses has reportedly been documented following vaccination.

Produced via immunoSEQ multiplex PCR; TCRdb's table is partial and in-frame only. This sample has some 250,000 clones; around 89% occur once, and the top ten carry around 10%. The TCR comes from a person aged 18-65 years who received the Ad26.COV2.S COVID-19 vaccine or a placebo. The sample here was peripheral blood, taken in a trial of Ad26.COV2.S vaccine versus placebo. The rearrangement uses TRBV7-6 and TRBJ1-3; D is uncertain. CDR3 loop: CASSLAFNGNTIYF. The CDR3 nucleotides read TGTGCCAGCAGCTTAGCGTTTAATGGAAACACCATATATTTT.